This entry lists 24 T cell receptor beta chains sequenced from one sample in a study of CD8 T cells in Susac syndrome. A quantity of roughly 0.5 to 1 ug RNA underwent reverse transcription using random hexamers. TCRdb independently ran MiXCR on the immunoSEQ multiplex PCR reads; one entry per CDR3 protein. The repertoire holds approximately 230,000 distinct CDR3 sequences, with 80% to 95% as singletons. The sequencing input was CD4+ T cells from PBMCs. The receptors shown here come from a human donor with multiple sclerosis.

Here the CDR3 DNA reads TGTGCCAGCAGTGTGCTAGCCTTCTCCTACGAGCAGTACGTC. This translates into CASSVLAFSYEQYV. This sequence joins TRBV2 and TRBJ2-7, with a possible D match to TRBD2 (5 bases). V was pared by 4 bases and J by 0 bases, with 10 bases between. The CDR3 length is 14 residues. CDR1 and CDR2 (germline): SNHLY, FYNNEI.

The chain carries TRBV13 and TRBJ2-1, with D hard to call. The length of the CDR3 is 12 residues. The V gene lost 4 bases and the J gene lost 3 bases, with 4 bases spanning the gap. Looked up from germline, CDR1 is PRHDT and CDR2 is FYEKMQ (reference sequence). CDR3 DNA sequence: TGTGCCAGCAGCTCAAACTACAATGAGCAGTTCTTC. Its translation: CASSSNYNEQFF.

This clonotype was detected only once. The rearrangement uses TRBV3-1 and TRBJ1-2; D is unresolved. With 4 bases removed from V and 7 bases from J, the gap between germline ends came to 16 bases. This CDR3 has 14 amino acids. Germline V gene lookup returns CDR1 LGHDT and CDR2 YNNKEL (reference sequence). The chain's CDR3 is CASSLQAAGPGYTF. CDR3 DNA sequence: TGTGCCAGCAGCCTCCAAGCAGCCGGCCCTGGCTACACCTTC.

The chain links TRBV30 to TRBJ2-3; no clear D gene. This CDR3 is built from 15 residues. Germline CDR1 GTSNPN, CDR2 SVGIG (reference sequence). V was pared by 0 bases and J by 4 bases, with 14 bases between. The CDR3 nucleotides read TGTGCCTGGAGTGTACGGTTGGGTGGAGCAGATACGCAGTATTTT. Translation gives CAWSVRLGGADTQYF.

This clonotype was counted only a few times. V is TRBV7-2 and J is TRBJ2-3, with D possibly matching TRBD1 (6 bases). The V and J ends lost 4 bases and 9 bases respectively, with 11 bases between them. The germline V gene has CDR1 SGHTA and CDR2 FQGNSA. This CDR3 is 12 amino acids long. The CDR3 region has the DNA TGTGCCAGCAGCTCGCCCAGGGGAACGCAGTATTTT. Translation gives CASSSPRGTQYF.

The gene calls are TRBV7-9 and TRBJ1-2, with D possibly being TRBD1 (6 bases). In germline, CDR1 is SEHNR, CDR2 FQNEAQ (reference sequence). V was clipped by 5 bases and J by 7 bases, with 14 bases between them. This CDR3 region has 13 residues. The CDR3 DNA is TGTGCCAGCAGCACCGGGGGGCGCGGTGGCTACACCTTC. It codes for CASSTGGRGGYTF.

Here the CDR3 DNA reads TGTGCCAGCATCCACAGGGGGAGCACAGATACGCAGTATTTT. This gives the protein CASIHRGSTDTQYF. V is TRBV12-3 or TRBV12-4 and J is TRBJ2-3; 8 bases are a match to TRBD1. This CDR3 is 14 amino acids long. The trim removed 7 bases at V and 0 bases at J, leaving 3 bases unmatched.

The chain has TRBV5-6 and TRBJ2-3; D gene uncertain. Germline V lookup: CDR1 SGHDT, CDR2 YYEEEE. The V end lost 3 bases, the J end lost 2 bases, and 10 bases lay between the germline ends. This CDR3 region has 14 residues. CDR3 nucleotides: TGTGCCAGCAGCTCCTACAGAGACACAGATACGCAGTATTTT. It codes for CASSSYRDTDTQYF.

The rearrangement uses TRBV9 and TRBJ1-5; D may be TRBD1 (5 bases). Trimming cost V 2 bases and J 5 bases, with 8 bases left between them. The CDR3 is 13 amino acids. Germline assignment: CDR1 SGDLS and CDR2 YYNGEE. The CDR3 spells CASSVTEDQPQHF. In DNA, the CDR3 is TGTGCCAGCAGCGTGACAGAAGATCAGCCCCAGCATTTT.

The chain joins TRBV11-2 to TRBJ2-5, with 7 bases matching TRBD1. With 5 bases clipped from V and 4 bases from J, the junction kept 7 bases outside the gene matches. The germline gives CDR1 SGHAT, CDR2 FQNNGV. This CDR3 region has 14 residues. CDR3 nucleotide sequence: TGTGCCAGCAGCCGAACGCCAGGGGGAGAGACCCAGTACTTC. Its protein product is CASSRTPGGETQYF.

DNA for the CDR3: TGCGCCAGCAGCTTCGGAGGACGGATAAAGGAGAACACTGAAGCTTTCTTT. This sequence encodes CASSFGGRIKENTEAFF. The rearrangement uses TRBV5-1 and TRBJ1-1, with no clear D. Trimming took 2 bases from V and 1 from J, leaving 18 bases between them. The germline V gene encodes CDR1 SGHRS and CDR2 YFSETQ. The CDR3 spans 17 residues.

The rearrangement joins TRBV5-1 to TRBJ1-5; TRBD1 matches 8 bases. The CDR3 spans 15 residues. V lost 2 bases, J lost 5 bases, and 6 bases stayed unmatched. Germline V gene lookup returns CDR1 SGHRS and CDR2 YFSETQ. CDR3 DNA sequence: TGCGCCAGCAGCTTAACTGGACAGGGAGATCAGCCCCAGCATTTT. This gives the protein CASSLTGQGDQPQHF.

The chain is built from TRBV6-1 and TRBJ2-7; D remains unclear. This CDR3 spans 13 amino acids. V lost 6 bases and J 2 bases, leaving 11 bases between the germline ends. Germline CDR1 is MNHNS and CDR2 is SASEGT. The DNA for the CDR3 is TGTGCCAGCAGCTGGGAAGCGACCTACGAGCAGTACTTC. Translating it yields CASSWEATYEQYF.

This clonotype has more than one count but fewer than ten. The chain links TRBV12-3 or TRBV12-4 to TRBJ1-1; D uncertain. V was trimmed by 6 bases and J by 0 bases, leaving 11 bases between them. This CDR3 region has 14 residues. The CDR3 loop is CASSPGRMNTEAFF. CDR3 in DNA: TGTGCCAGCAGCCCTGGACGGATGAACACTGAAGCTTTCTTT.

This rearrangement joins TRBV9 to TRBJ1-5, with 10 bases aligning to TRBD1. Looked up from germline, CDR1 is SGDLS and CDR2 is YYNGEE. The CDR3 runs 17 residues. The ends lost 3 bases at V and 0 bases at J; junction bases unmatched: 6. The DNA for the CDR3 is TGTGCCAGCAGCGAAGGGACAGGGGCATATAGCAATCAGCCCCAGCATTTT. Translation gives CASSEGTGAYSNQPQHF.

This chain joins TRBV7-9 and TRBJ2-5, with TRBD2 matching 7 bases. CDR1 and CDR2 (germline): SEHNR, FQNEAQ (reference sequence). J gave up 5 bases and V 4 bases, and 10 bases lay outside the gene matches. The CDR3 loop spans 15 amino acids. CDR3 residues: CASSSWGGDSETQYF. The CDR3 DNA sequence: TGTGCCAGCAGCTCCTGGGGGGGAGACAGTGAGACCCAGTACTTC.

Remarks on this clonotype: One end of the junction varies from germline; a read error may be responsible. The V and J genes are TRBV7-3 and TRBJ2-2; D uncertain. Germline CDR1 and CDR2: SGHTA and FQGTGA. This CDR3 comprises 16 residues. The CDR3 reads CASSSSATANTGELFF. The CDR3 coding sequence is TGTGCCAGCAGCTCCTCGGCGACCGCGAACACCGGAGAGCTGTTTTTT.

The chain has TRBV5-5 and TRBJ2-2, with D perhaps TRBD1 or TRBD2 (6 bases each). This CDR3 region has 16 residues. Germline CDR1 and CDR2: SGHKS and YYEKEE (reference sequence). Trimming removed 4 bases from V and 4 bases from J, with 17 bases in between. DNA of the CDR3: TGTGCCAGCAGCCATACTGGGGGGCTAGCCACCGGGGAGCTGTTTTTT. It yields the protein CASSHTGGLATGELFF.

This clonotype occurred a few times. One junction end does not reproduce the germline sequence, and a read error may be involved. V usage is TRBV6-6 and J usage is TRBJ1-6; 7 nucleotides line up with TRBD1. This CDR3 is built from 13 residues. The germline V gene has CDR1 MNHNY and CDR2 SVGAGI (reference sequence). The DNA for the CDR3 is TGTGCCAGCAGCTATGTACAGGGGTCACCCCTCCATTTT. Protein product: CASSYVQGSPLHF.

The rearrangement uses TRBV7-9 and TRBJ1-4, with 9 bases that match TRBD1. The CDR3 covers 15 residues. In germline, CDR1 is SEHNR, CDR2 FQNEAQ (reference sequence). Germline trimming cut 5 bases from V and 8 bases from J; bases unmatched to any gene: 9. CDR3 sequence: CASSRGTGFNEKLFF. CDR3 in DNA: TGTGCCAGCAGCAGGGGGACAGGGTTTAACGAAAAACTGTTTTTT.

The V and J genes are TRBV5-1 and TRBJ2-7; D may match TRBD1 or TRBD2 (5 bases each). Per the germline V gene, CDR1 is SGHRS and CDR2 is YFSETQ. V shed 4 bases and J shed 6 bases, with 17 bases lying between them. There are 14 residues in the CDR3. This CDR3 is CASSDGTGGSEQYV. In DNA form, the CDR3 reads TGCGCCAGCAGCGACGGGACGGGCGGGTCCGAGCAGTACGTC.

This CDR3 is CASRTYYGYTF. The CDR3 region has the DNA TGTGCCAGCCGGACTTACTATGGCTACACCTTC. The gene calls are TRBV6-5 and TRBJ1-2, with D unclear. CDR1 and CDR2 from the germline V gene are MNHEY and SVGAGI. CDR3 size: 11 residues. V lost 8 bases to trimming and J lost 3 bases, with 7 bases between them.

The chain joins TRBV3-1 to TRBJ1-5; D unclear. The CDR3 loop spans 14 amino acids. Germline CDR1 and CDR2: LGHDT and YNNKEL (reference sequence). Trimming pared 0 bases from V and 4 bases from J, leaving 7 bases between. CDR3 DNA: TGTGCCAGCAGCCAAGATCTTGGAAATCAGCCCCAGCATTTT. Translating it yields CASSQDLGNQPQHF.

J is TRBJ2-5 and V is TRBV6-1; 11 bases match TRBD1. V shed 6 bases and J 2 bases; nucleotides not matched to a gene: 2. The CDR3 covers 14 residues. The V gene's germline CDR1 is MNHNS and CDR2 SASEGT. CDR3 DNA: TGTGCCAGCAGGTGGGACAGGGGGCAAGAGACCCAGTACTTC. Protein product: CASRWDRGQETQYF.